The 32 T cell receptor beta chains below were found in one sample sequenced in a study of shared clonotypes between healthy human individuals. CD45RO-negative cells were positively selected for CCR7, leaving out terminally differentiated effector memory CD45RA+ cells. Clones were sequenced by immunoSEQ multiplex PCR, and TCRdb holds only the in-frame ones, with some missing. The table shows roughly 1,800,000 clones, with less than 95% occurring only once. The sample taken for sequencing was naive CD8+ T cells sorted from blood. The receptors come from a young man in good health.

In regard to this clone: Different DNA sequences within this sample yield the same CDR3. The chain employs TRBV4-3 and TRBJ2-7, with a tentative D call TRBD2 (6 bases). CDR3 length: 14 residues. V was cut by 4 bases and J by 4 bases, with 14 bases left in between. CDR1 LGHNA and CDR2 YSLEER come from the germline V gene. The CDR3 sequence: CASSPGTGGYEQYF. The CDR3 DNA reads as TGCGCCAGCAGCCCCGGAACCGGGGGTTACGAGCAGTACTTC.

This chain connects TRBV7-9 to TRBJ1-1; D gene unclear. This CDR3 has 13 residues. CDR1 is SEHNR and CDR2 is FQNEAQ in the germline V gene (reference sequence). The germline V and J ends were trimmed by 4 bases and 8 bases, with 14 bases remaining between them. The CDR3: CASSYTTEIEAFF. The CDR3 DNA reads TGTGCCAGCAGCTACACGACGGAAATCGAAGCTTTCTTT.

Concerning this clone: The same CDR3 is also encoded by other DNA sequences in this sample. V usage is TRBV6-5 and J usage is TRBJ1-1; D perhaps matches TRBD1 (6 bases). Deletions cut 2 bases from V and 2 bases from J, with 9 bases between. The germline V gene encodes CDR1 MNHEY and CDR2 SVGAGI. The CDR3 spans 14 residues. In nucleotides, the CDR3 is TGTGCCAGCAGTTACGAGGGGGGTAACACTGAAGCTTTCTTT. As protein: CASSYEGGNTEAFF.

The chain joins TRBV5-5 to TRBJ2-7; D is undetermined. V lost 0 bases and J lost 0, with 4 bases in between. The length of the CDR3 is 13 residues. Germline values: CDR1 SGHKS, CDR2 YYEKEE (reference sequence). CDR3 region: CASSLVISYEQYF. DNA for the CDR3: TGTGCCAGCAGCTTGGTAATCTCCTACGAGCAGTACTTC.

This clone was picked up one time. The rearrangement links TRBV9 to TRBJ2-7; TRBD2 agrees at 8 bases. From germline, CDR1 is SGDLS and CDR2 YYNGEE. With 3 bases clipped from V and 5 bases from J, the junction kept 10 bases outside the gene matches. There are 15 residues in the CDR3. CDR3 sequence reads: CASSGGYGLADEQYF. The CDR3 DNA is TGTGCCAGCAGCGGGGGATACGGACTAGCAGACGAGCAGTACTTC.

V and J are TRBV9 and TRBJ2-7, with 11 nucleotides matching TRBD1. Germline V gene lookup returns CDR1 SGDLS and CDR2 YYNGEE. J gave up 2 bases and V 4 bases, and 5 bases lay outside the gene matches. The CDR3 contains 15 residues. The CDR3 bases are TGTGCCAGCAGCCCCGAGGGACAGGGGGCCTACGAGCAGTACTTC. It encodes CASSPEGQGAYEQYF.

The CDR3 nucleotides read TGTGCCAGCAGCTTAGACACAGACTACAATGAGCAGTTCTTC. Amino acids: CASSLDTDYNEQFF. This chain joins TRBV7-9 and TRBJ2-1; D is ambiguous. Germline V lookup: CDR1 SEHNR, CDR2 FQNEAQ (reference sequence). V was pared by 1 base and J by 3 bases, with 7 bases between. This CDR3 is built from 14 residues. Full variable domain (missing parts from reference TRBV7-9 and TRBJ2-1): DTGVSQNPRHKITKRGQNVTFRCDPISEHNRLYWYRQTLGQGPEFLTYFQNEAQLEKSRLLSDRFSAERPKGSFSTLEIQRTEQGDSAMYLCASSLDTDYNEQFFGPGTRLTVL.

The rearrangement links TRBV6-1 to TRBJ2-7; D is unclear. With 3 bases removed from V and 2 bases from J, the gap between germline ends came to 8 bases. Germline CDR1 reads MNHNS; CDR2 reads SASEGT. The CDR3 is 13 amino acids. This CDR3 reads CASSEPDPYEQYF. The CDR3, as DNA: TGTGCCAGCAGTGAGCCCGACCCCTACGAGCAGTACTTC.

CDR3 bases: TGCGCCAGCAGTGAATCAGGGCAGGGGGCGAGGGCAGATACGCAGTATTTT. Protein product: CASSESGQGARADTQYF. This chain links TRBV10-1 with TRBJ2-3, with TRBD1 matching over 8 bases. The CDR3 sequence is 17 residues long. Germline assignment: CDR1 WNHNN and CDR2 SYGVQD (reference sequence). After removal of 3 bases from V and 4 bases from J, the junction contained 12 bases not matched to a gene.

This clone was seen only once. Other DNA sequences in this specimen translate into the identical CDR3. The rearrangement uses TRBV5-4 and TRBJ2-1; D is ambiguous. Deletions cut 0 bases from V and 0 bases from J, with 4 bases between. CDR1 and CDR2 from the germline V gene are SGHNT and YYREEE (reference sequence). The CDR3 spans 14 residues. The CDR3 sequence: CASSLGLSYNEQFF. CDR3 DNA: TGTGCCAGCAGCTTGGGACTCTCCTACAATGAGCAGTTCTTC.

On this clone itself: This same CDR3 is encoded by further DNA sequences in the sample. J is TRBJ2-7 and V is TRBV7-8; D gene ambiguous. The CDR3 consists of 13 residues. Looked up from germline, CDR1 is SGHVS and CDR2 is FQNEAQ. The V gene lost 1 base and the J gene lost 0 bases, with 4 bases spanning the gap. The chain's CDR3 is CASSLGNSYEQYF. CDR3 nucleotides: TGTGCCAGCAGCTTAGGAAACTCCTACGAGCAGTACTTC.

Details on this clone: A much larger clonotype is one base distant, so this may be a read error. Other DNA sequences within the sample encode an identical CDR3. V usage is TRBV11-3 and J usage is TRBJ2-7, with D maybe TRBD1 (6 bases). The CDR3 covers 13 residues. Trimming removed 5 bases from V and 2 bases from J, with 10 bases in between. Germline CDR1 reads SGHNT; CDR2 reads YENEEA. CDR3 sequence reads: CASSLGQTYEQYF. The CDR3 nucleotides read TGTGCCAGCAGCCTCGGACAGACCTACGAGCAGTACTTC.

The chain employs TRBV2 and TRBJ2-7; D is perhaps TRBD1 or TRBD2 (5 bases each). The CDR3 is 13 amino acids. Between the trimmed V and J ends, which lost 4 bases and 3 bases, there was a span of 10 bases. The V gene's germline CDR1 is SNHLY and CDR2 FYNNEI. The DNA for the CDR3 is TGTGCCAGCAGTGGGGGACGGCGCTACGAGCAGTACTTC. Translating gives CASSGGRRYEQYF.

The chain couples TRBV28 to TRBJ2-1; TRBD2 is a possible D gene (5 bases). The CDR3 consists of 17 residues. V was clipped by 2 bases and J by 7 bases, with 21 bases between them. CDR1 and CDR2 (germline): MDHEN, SYDVKM. For the CDR3, the DNA is TGTGCCAGCAGTTTAATACCTGACTGGGTGACTACGAATGAGCAGTTCTTC. Translation gives CASSLIPDWVTTNEQFF. The whole variable domain, remainder taken from reference TRBV28 and TRBJ2-1, is DVKVTQSSRYLVKRTGEKVFLECVQDMDHENMFWYRQDPGLGLRLIYFSYDVKMKEKGDIPEGYSVSREKKERFSLILESASTNQTSMYLCASSLIPDWVTTNEQFFGPGTRLTVL.

The chain carries TRBV19 and TRBJ2-3; 12 bases are a match to TRBD2. This CDR3 spans 16 amino acids. The J segment lost 2 bases and the V segment lost 5 bases, leaving 5 bases of the junction unmatched. Germline V lookup: CDR1 LNHDA, CDR2 SQIVND (reference sequence). The CDR3 region has the DNA TGTGCCAGTAGTCCCGGACTAGCGGGAACCACAGATACGCAGTATTTT. Translating gives CASSPGLAGTTDTQYF.

The CDR3 DNA is TGTGCCAGCAGCCTTACAGGGGAGGCCTATAATTCACCCCTCCACTTT. Its translation: CASSLTGEAYNSPLHF. The chain has TRBV7-2 and TRBJ1-6, with 7 bases that match TRBD1. The CDR3 extends over 16 amino acids. The V gene's germline CDR1 is SGHTA and CDR2 FQGNSA. J lost 2 bases, V lost 5 bases, and 6 bases had no gene match.

The V call is TRBV6-6, the J call TRBJ2-1; 7 bases are shared with TRBD2. CDR3 length: 16 residues. V lost 2 bases, J lost 7 bases, and 11 bases stayed unmatched. Germline V CDR1 and CDR2: MNHNY, SVGAGI (reference sequence). CDR3 in DNA: TGTGCCAGCAGTTACATCCCGGTCGCGGGGGTAAATGAGCAGTTCTTC. Translated: CASSYIPVAGVNEQFF.

The chain couples TRBV13 to TRBJ2-7; D perhaps matches TRBD2 (5 bases). This CDR3 region has 14 residues. CDR1 PRHDT and CDR2 FYEKMQ come from the germline V gene (reference sequence). The germline V and J ends were trimmed by 5 bases and 2 bases, with 13 bases remaining between them. The DNA of the CDR3 is TGTGCCAGCAGCCAGGACCGGGATCCCTACGAGCAGTACTTC. The encoded protein is CASSQDRDPYEQYF.

V is TRBV7-9 and J is TRBJ2-6, with TRBD2 as a possible D gene (6 bases). Looked up from germline, CDR1 is SEHNR and CDR2 is FQNEAQ (reference sequence). V was trimmed by 5 bases and J by 3 bases, leaving 17 bases between them. The CDR3 length is 17 residues. The CDR3 nucleotides are TGTGCCAGCAGCCCCGGGAGATTGGTGGGTGGGGCCAACGTCCTGACTTTC. The encoded protein is CASSPGRLVGGANVLTF.

The CDR3 spells CASSLVRLAGEATGELFF. CDR3 sequence (DNA): TGTGCCAGCAGCTTAGTGAGACTAGCGGGAGAGGCCACCGGGGAGCTGTTTTTT. The V and J genes are TRBV5-6 and TRBJ2-2; 12 nucleotides match TRBD2. CDR1 is SGHDT, CDR2 YYEEEE, per germline. V shed 2 bases, J shed 4 bases, and the junction held 9 bases outside the gene matches. The CDR3 has 18 amino acids.

The chain couples TRBV25-1 to TRBJ1-5; TRBD1 aligns across 7 bases. CDR3 length: 16 amino acids. Germline CDR1 and CDR2: MGHDK and SYGVNS. With V trimmed by 4 bases and J by 4 bases, 10 bases remained unmatched. The CDR3 region is CASSAPETGKNQPQHF. The CDR3 DNA is TGTGCCAGCAGTGCCCCAGAGACAGGGAAGAATCAGCCCCAGCATTTT.

The rearrangement joins TRBV28 to TRBJ2-7; 9 nucleotides line up with TRBD2. The CDR3 extends over 14 amino acids. V lost 3 bases, J lost 3 bases, and 3 bases stayed unmatched. Germline CDR1 reads MDHEN; CDR2 reads SYDVKM. Here the CDR3 reads CASSFSGSLYEQYF. In nucleotides, the CDR3 is TGTGCCAGCAGTTTTAGCGGGAGCCTCTACGAGCAGTACTTC.

Note on this clone: The sample carries other DNA sequences with the same CDR3. This chain uses TRBV11-2 with TRBJ2-7; tentatively, D is TRBD1 or TRBD2 (5 bases each). Looked up from germline, CDR1 is SGHAT and CDR2 is FQNNGV. This CDR3 spans 14 amino acids. V was shortened by 3 bases and J by 3 bases, with 12 bases between the two germline ends. The CDR3 sequence is CASSFGTGNYEQYF. The CDR3 DNA reads as TGTGCCAGCAGCTTTGGGACCGGTAACTACGAGCAGTACTTC. Looking up the rest from reference TRBV11-2 and TRBJ2-7 gives the full variable domain: EAGVAQSPRYKIIEKRQSVAFWCNPISGHATLYWYQQILGQGPKLLIQFQNNGVVDDSQLPKDRFSAERLKGVDSTLKIQPAKLEDSAVYLCASSFGTGNYEQYFGPGTRLTVT.

The V and J genes are TRBV9 and TRBJ1-4, with D possibly being TRBD1 (5 bases). The CDR3 is 14 amino acids. Germline V CDR1 and CDR2: SGDLS, YYNGEE. V lost 0 bases and J lost 8, with 11 bases in between. CDR3 in DNA: TGTGCCAGCAGCGTAGAGGGAGGGGTAGAAAAACTGTTTTTT. This gives the protein CASSVEGGVEKLFF.

A single count supports this clone. The V gene is TRBV7-9, the J gene TRBJ1-2; the D gene is possibly TRBD1 (5 bases). This CDR3 is 14 amino acids long. Trimming pared 4 bases from V and 6 bases from J, leaving 15 bases between. Germline CDR1 is SEHNR and CDR2 is FQNEAQ (reference sequence). The CDR3 reads CASSSTQGEDGYTF. For the CDR3, the DNA is TGTGCCAGCAGCTCCACCCAGGGTGAAGATGGCTACACCTTC.

The J gene is TRBJ1-6, the V gene TRBV7-8; D is unclear. Germline loops: CDR1 SGHVS, CDR2 FQNEAQ. Trimming cost V 5 bases and J 14 bases, with 10 bases left between them. The CDR3 contains 11 residues. CDR3 in amino acids: CASSADFTLHF. The CDR3, as DNA: TGTGCCAGCAGCGCCGATTTTACCCTCCACTTT.

The V and J genes are TRBV2 and TRBJ2-1; unclear D gene. The CDR3 has 13 amino acids. In germline, CDR1 is SNHLY, CDR2 FYNNEI. Between the trimmed V and J ends, which lost 0 bases and 4 bases, there was a span of 4 bases. The CDR3 DNA reads as TGTGCCAGCAGTGAAGCGGTTTACAATGAGCAGTTCTTC. This translates into CASSEAVYNEQFF.

The chain has TRBV5-8 and TRBJ2-3, with 11 bases aligning to TRBD2. The CDR3 has 17 residues. J lost 2 bases, V lost 4 bases, and 9 bases had no gene match. The germline gives CDR1 SGHTS, CDR2 YDEGEE. This chain's CDR3 is CASSQLAGASFTDTQYF. CDR3 bases: TGTGCCAGCAGCCAACTAGCGGGAGCCTCCTTCACAGATACGCAGTATTTT.

This sequence joins TRBV28 and TRBJ1-5; D gene ambiguous. CDR1 and CDR2 from the germline V gene are MDHEN and SYDVKM. V was cut by 3 bases and J by 0 bases, with 9 bases left in between. The CDR3 runs 15 residues. As DNA, the CDR3 is TGTGCCAGCAGTTTGGAACACTTTAGCAATCAGCCCCAGCATTTT. Translation: CASSLEHFSNQPQHF. Drawing the rest from reference TRBV28 and TRBJ1-5, the complete variable domain is DVKVTQSSRYLVKRTGEKVFLECVQDMDHENMFWYRQDPGLGLRLIYFSYDVKMKEKGDIPEGYSVSREKKERFSLILESASTNQTSMYLCASSLEHFSNQPQHFGDGTRLSIL.

Notes on this clone: Other DNA sequences in this sample translate to the same CDR3. The chain joins TRBV4-1 to TRBJ2-7; TRBD1 is a possible D gene (6 bases). The V and J ends lost 0 bases and 1 base respectively, with 10 bases between them. Germline V gene data show CDR1 as MGHRA and CDR2 as YSYEKL. The CDR3 runs to 15 residues. The DNA of the CDR3 is TGCGCCAGCAGCCAAGAGGGGGCGGGTTCCTACGAGCAGTACTTC. Encoded protein: CASSQEGAGSYEQYF.

The chain couples TRBV2 to TRBJ2-3; no clear D. Germline loops: CDR1 SNHLY, CDR2 FYNNEI. The CDR3 totals 14 residues. Trimming stripped 1 base from V and 0 bases from J, with 5 bases between. The CDR3 DNA reads as TGTGCCAGCAGTGAAGGGTGGAGCACAGATACGCAGTATTTT. This encodes CASSEGWSTDTQYF.

The chain combines TRBV27 with TRBJ1-1, with D unclear. The germline CDR1 and CDR2 sequences are MNHEY and SMNVEV (reference sequence). The CDR3 consists of 14 residues. Trimming removed 4 bases at V and 3 bases at J, with 12 bases between. For the CDR3, the DNA is TGTGCCAGCAGTTCCGCCATTCTCGACACTGAAGCTTTCTTT. Its protein product is CASSSAILDTEAFF.